A single sample gave rise to the 3 T cell receptor beta chains below, sequenced in a study of T cell repertoires in cytomegalovirus infection. TCRdb ran MiXCR on the reads and lists one entry per CDR3 protein. This sample yields about 330,000 distinct CDR3 sequences, of which approximately 9.5% are seen a single time; about 4.5% belongs to the top ten. Material: PBMCs. These receptors all stem from a human donor in good health (CMV status not recorded). Some clones in this sample may be carry-over from other donors' samples.

This clonotype was seen many times. This sequence joins TRBV7-8 and TRBJ2-1; the match to TRBD2 covers 7 bases. This CDR3 region has 15 residues. Per germline, CDR1 SGHVS and CDR2 FQNEAQ. V lost 5 bases, J lost 1 base, and 5 bases stayed unmatched. The DNA of the CDR3 is TGTGCCAGCAGCCCTCGGGGGGTTTCCTACAATGAGCAGTTCTTC. It encodes CASSPRGVSYNEQFF.

This clonotype has more than one count but fewer than ten. V usage is TRBV10-3 and J usage is TRBJ1-2; perhaps TRBD1 as D (5 bases). Germline V gives CDR1 ENHRY, CDR2 SYGVKD. With 3 bases removed from V and 4 bases from J, the gap between germline ends came to 15 bases. There are 15 residues in the CDR3. The CDR3 region is CAISDPTASSYGYTF. The CDR3 bases are TGTGCCATCAGTGATCCGACAGCGTCGTCCTATGGCTACACCTTC.

This clonotype was counted at least ten times. The chain combines TRBV19 with TRBJ1-5; 9 positions agree with TRBD1. The germline CDR1 and CDR2 sequences are LNHDA and SQIVND (reference sequence). The trim removed 9 bases at V and 10 bases at J, leaving 7 bases unmatched. The CDR3 loop spans 12 amino acids. This CDR3 is CASKGQGQPQHF. CDR3 bases: TGTGCCAGCAAGGGACAGGGCCAACCCCAGCATTTT.